This passage covers 22 T cell receptor beta chains from one sample sequenced in a study of blood T cells in healthy people across ages. Primed by a sample-barcoded 5' primer and a J-beta primer mix, a second PCR proceeded for about 6 to 12 cycles. TCRdb passed the 5' RACE reads through MiXCR, listing each CDR3 protein once. This table holds about 580,000 distinct CDR3 sequences, less than 60% found once. Sequencing input: blood. These receptors all come from a man at least 80 years old in good health.

The rearrangement links TRBV29-1 to TRBJ2-1; 9 bases fit TRBD1. V was pared by 5 bases and J by 3 bases, with 8 bases of the junction left unmatched. The CDR3 extends over 15 amino acids. Germline loops: CDR1 SQVTM, CDR2 ANQGSEA. CDR3 nucleotide sequence: TGCAGCGTTCATAGGGGGGACAGGGACTACAATGAGCAGTTCTTC. Translation gives CSVHRGDRDYNEQFF.

This chain links TRBV7-9 with TRBJ1-2; a weak D match, TRBD1 (6 bases). Trimming left V 8 bases short and J 4 bases short, with 14 bases between. The germline V gene has CDR1 SEHNR and CDR2 FQNEAQ (reference sequence). The CDR3 spans 13 residues. This chain's CDR3 is CASLTGQSYGYTF. The CDR3 bases are TGTGCCAGCCTTACAGGACAGAGCTATGGCTACACCTTC.

This chain connects TRBV20-1 to TRBJ1-3; no reliable D call. Per germline, CDR1 DFQATT and CDR2 SNEGSKA (reference sequence). There are 13 residues in the CDR3. V was pared by 6 bases and J by 0 bases, with 9 bases between. In DNA, the CDR3 is TGCAGTGCCGCAGGCTACTCTGGAAACACCATATATTTT. It translates to CSAAGYSGNTIYF.

This clonotype has a handful of counts. This CDR3 is CSAGGGGRGYGTEAFF. The CDR3 coding sequence is TGCAGTGCTGGGGGAGGGGGCAGGGGGTACGGCACTGAAGCTTTCTTT. V and J are TRBV20-1 and TRBJ1-1; TRBD1 aligns across 7 bases. Germline V CDR1 and CDR2: DFQATT, SNEGSKA (reference sequence). CDR3 length: 16 amino acids. Losses at the gene ends were 5 bases for V and 4 bases for J; bases not matched to a gene: 16.

This clonotype appeared a few times. The chain joins TRBV29-1 to TRBJ2-3; TRBD2 matches 8 bases. The V gene's germline CDR1 is SQVTM and CDR2 ANQGSEA. Trimming cost V 6 bases and J 1 base; bases outside gene matches: 3. CDR3 size: 13 residues. The CDR3 DNA follows: TGCAGCGTACGAGCGGGAGGCACAGATACGCAGTATTTT. Translating it yields CSVRAGGTDTQYF.

In this sample, this clonotype turned up a few times. The V call is TRBV20-1, the J call TRBJ1-1; 9 nucleotides agree with TRBD1. The CDR3 has 14 amino acids. The V gene end was trimmed by 2 bases and the J gene end by 5 bases; junction bases not matched to a gene: 6. Germline CDR1 is DFQATT and CDR2 is SNEGSKA (reference sequence). For the CDR3, the DNA is TGCAGTGCTAGATTACAGGGGGCGCGGACTGAAGCTTTCTTT. It yields the protein CSARLQGARTEAFF.

The V gene is TRBV20-1, the J gene TRBJ1-6; 7 bases fit TRBD1. The V and J ends lost 1 base and 14 bases, in that order; junction bases with no gene match: 14. Germline CDR1 reads DFQATT; CDR2 reads SNEGSKA (reference sequence). The CDR3 is 15 residues long. The CDR3 DNA sequence: TGCAGTGCTAGAGCCGGGATACAGGGGTATGGGACCCTCCACTTT. It specifies CSARAGIQGYGTLHF.

This clonotype was seen a handful of times. This rearrangement joins TRBV5-5 to TRBJ2-1; 12 bases are a match to TRBD2. V lost 4 bases to trimming and J lost 8 bases; unmatched junction nucleotides: 7. CDR3 length: 15 amino acids. Germline loops: CDR1 SGHKS, CDR2 YYEKEE (reference sequence). The DNA of the CDR3 is TGTGCCAGCAGCGTATCTAGCGGGAGGGAATATGAGCAGTTCTTC. It codes for CASSVSSGREYEQFF.

This clonotype was seen only a few times. The chain recombines TRBV7-2 with TRBJ1-2; D gene unclear. The CDR3 totals 14 residues. Trimming took 3 bases from V and 2 from J, leaving 10 bases between them. In germline, CDR1 is SGHTA, CDR2 FQGNSA. In DNA, the CDR3 is TGTGCCAGCAGCTTCTCTGCGGGGAACTATGGCTACACCTTC. Its translation: CASSFSAGNYGYTF. Using reference TRBV7-2 and TRBJ1-2 for the parts outside the CDR3, the full variable domain is GAGVSQSPSNKVTEKGKDVELRCDPISGHTALYWYRQSLGQGLEFLIYFQGNSAPDKSGLPSDRFSAERTGGSVSTLTIQRTQQEDSAVYLCASSFSAGNYGYTFGSGTRLTVV.

This clonotype was seen a few times. The CDR3 bases are TGTGCCAGCAGGGGGCGGACCAGCACAGATACGCAGTATTTT. Its protein is CASRGRTSTDTQYF. V is TRBV12-3 or TRBV12-4 and J is TRBJ2-3; D might be TRBD1 (5 bases). This CDR3 has 14 amino acids. V shed 6 bases and J shed 0 bases, with 10 bases lying between them.

This clonotype has more than one count but fewer than ten. This sequence joins TRBV24-1 and TRBJ2-7, with D possibly TRBD1 on 6 matching bases. This CDR3 has 18 amino acids. Germline values: CDR1 KGHDR, CDR2 SFDVKD. Trimming left V 4 bases short and J 3 bases short, with 24 bases between. The CDR3 region has the DNA TGTGCCACCAGTGACCCCGGGACATCGGAACCCCCCAACTACGAGCAGTACTTC. As protein: CATSDPGTSEPPNYEQYF.

The sample holds many counts of this clonotype. The rearrangement joins TRBV6-5 to TRBJ2-1; D may match TRBD1 or TRBD2 (5 bases each). Germline V gene data show CDR1 as MNHEY and CDR2 as SVGAGI. The CDR3 has 15 residues. V gave up 2 bases and J gave up 6 bases, with 14 bases separating them. The CDR3 nucleotides read TGTGCCAGCAGTTACCGAGGGGCGGGCGCCAATGAGCAGTTCTTC. This translates into CASSYRGAGANEQFF.

Worth noting for this clonotype: The junction and the germline gene differ at one end; a read error may be behind it. The chain uses TRBV6-6 and TRBJ1-5; no clear D. CDR1 and CDR2 from the germline V gene are MNHNY and SVGAGI (reference sequence). There are 15 residues in the CDR3. The CDR3 spells CASSNSYATNQPQHF. The CDR3 DNA reads as TGTGCCAGCAGTAACTCTTACGCTACTAATCAGCCCCAGCATTTT.

The rearrangement links TRBV29-1 to TRBJ2-5, with TRBD1 matching 8 bases. Trimming removed 2 bases from V and 0 bases from J; junction bases left unmatched: 5. The CDR3 length is 15 residues. Germline-derived CDR1 and CDR2 are SQVTM and ANQGSEA. The CDR3 coding sequence is TGCAGCGTTGAACCGGGACAGGCGTACCAAGAGACCCAGTACTTC. It specifies CSVEPGQAYQETQYF.

This clonotype was seen only a few times. V usage is TRBV20-1 and J usage is TRBJ2-1; D is possibly TRBD2 (5 bases). V gave up 4 bases and J gave up 0 bases, with 13 bases separating them. CDR1 is DFQATT, CDR2 SNEGSKA, per germline (reference sequence). This CDR3 has 15 residues. The CDR3 loop reads CSAKGREFSYNEQFF. CDR3 nucleotide sequence: TGCAGTGCTAAGGGTCGGGAATTCTCCTACAATGAGCAGTTCTTC.

This clonotype has only a few counts. CDR3 in amino acids: CASSPTITTDTQYF. CDR3 sequence (DNA): TGTGCCAGCAGCCCCACCATAACCACAGATACGCAGTATTTT. This chain joins TRBV3-1 and TRBJ2-3; D unclear. Trimming took 4 bases from V and 2 from J, leaving 10 bases between them. The CDR3 covers 14 residues. Germline CDR1 is LGHDT and CDR2 is YNNKEL (reference sequence).

The chain combines TRBV7-2 with TRBJ1-5, with D unresolved. CDR1 SGHTA and CDR2 FQGNSA come from the germline V gene. This CDR3 is built from 14 residues. V was clipped by 7 bases and J by 10 bases, with 20 bases between them. The CDR3 DNA follows: TGTGCCAGCACCACCGACGGAGGAGACGTTCCCCAGCATTTT. Translated: CASTTDGGDVPQHF.

About this clonotype: This may come from a read error, since a much larger clone is one base off. The CDR3 spells CTSSPTHRAGGTEAFF. The CDR3 DNA is TGTACCAGCAGTCCGACCCACAGGGCAGGAGGCACTGAAGCTTTCTTT. This chain links TRBV6-5 with TRBJ1-1; D might be TRBD1 (6 bases). Germline V gives CDR1 MNHEY, CDR2 SVGAGI. The CDR3 has 16 amino acids.

This clonotype was observed a few times. The chain joins TRBV4-1 to TRBJ2-6; no clear D gene. Trimming removed 3 bases from V and 1 base from J, with 4 bases in between. This CDR3 spans 14 amino acids. Germline CDR1 MGHRA, CDR2 YSYEKL. The CDR3 nucleotides are TGCGCCAGCAGCCATCCTTCTGGGGCCAACGTCCTGACTTTC. Protein product: CASSHPSGANVLTF.

This clonotype has just a few counts. The chain carries TRBV9 and TRBJ2-1, with 12 bases that match TRBD1. The CDR3 length is 16 residues. Germline CDR1 is SGDLS and CDR2 is YYNGEE. Trimming cost V 4 bases and J 9 bases; bases outside gene matches: 11. CDR3 DNA: TGTGCCAGCAGCCACCCGCGGGGACAGGGGGCCGTTGAGCAGTTCTTC. Translation gives CASSHPRGQGAVEQFF.

The sample holds many counts of this clonotype. The J gene is TRBJ2-1, the V gene TRBV6-5; a weak D match, TRBD2 (6 bases). CDR3 length: 15 residues. The V gene's germline CDR1 is MNHEY and CDR2 SVGAGI. Trimming shortened V by 2 bases and J by 8 bases, and 16 bases separated the two germline ends. CDR3 bases: TGTGCCAGCAGTTACAACAGTCCTAGCGTCGATGAGCAGTTCTTC. Protein product: CASSYNSPSVDEQFF.

V is TRBV2 and J is TRBJ2-3; D is ambiguous. Germline lookup yields CDR1 SNHLY and CDR2 FYNNEI. Trimming shortened V by 5 bases and J by 1 base, and 10 bases separated the two germline ends. The CDR3 spans 14 residues. CDR3 in DNA: TGTGCCAGCAGTCGGGTAGTCCGCACAGATACGCAGTATTTT. Protein: CASSRVVRTDTQYF.